This T cell receptor beta chain derives from a study of blood T cells in healthy people across ages. This CDR3 comprises 14 residues. Trimming removed 3 bases from V and 7 bases from J; junction bases left unmatched: 5. There were at least 6 micrograms of total RNA extracted from every sample. Whole-study results and caveats: TCR beta diversity per million T cells fell roughly linearly with age. Strong correlation was found linking TCR beta diversity to naive T cell percentage.

Only a few counts were recorded for this clonotype. Antigen unknown. Primed by a sample-barcoded 5' primer and a J-beta primer mix, a second PCR proceeded for roughly 7 to 11 cycles. TCRdb analysed the 5' RACE reads with MiXCR anew, one entry per CDR3 protein. The sample consists of under 950,000 distinct CDR3 sequences, 20% to 25% of them appearing once. The V call is TRBV12-3 or TRBV12-4, the J call TRBJ2-4, with 8 bases lining up with TRBD1. The source is a man between 65 and 85 years old in good health. The sample comprised blood. The DNA for the CDR3 is TGTGCCAGCAGTTTGAGGACAGGGCAGAACATTCAGTACTTC. Protein: CASSLRTGQNIQYF.